These 21 T cell receptor beta chains share one sample of origin, sequenced in a study of shared clonotypes between healthy human individuals. This table comes from immunoSEQ multiplex PCR, and its TCRdb copy is limited to in-frame clones, with some not included. The top ten hold about 1.5% of the sample, which has around 1 million clones, about 80% seen once. Sequencing was done on a sample of memory CD4+ T cells sorted from blood. The subset denotes: CD45RA-negative fraction. The receptors originated from a man between 18 and 29 years old in good health.

The rearrangement joins TRBV6-5 to TRBJ2-1; 9 nucleotides match TRBD2. This CDR3 has 14 residues. V shed 4 bases, J shed 8 bases, and the junction held 6 bases outside the gene matches. From germline, CDR1 is MNHEY and CDR2 SVGAGI. CDR3 nucleotide sequence: TGTGCCAGCAGTTTCCGAGCGGGAGGTCATGAGCAGTTCTTC. It translates to CASSFRAGGHEQFF.

The CDR3 reads CASSLHGQTYNEQFF. DNA for the CDR3: TGTGCCAGCAGCTTACATGGACAGACCTACAATGAGCAGTTCTTC. The chain uses TRBV11-3 and TRBJ2-1; D possibly corresponds to TRBD1 (6 bases). Per the germline V gene, CDR1 is SGHNT and CDR2 is YENEEA. The CDR3 extends over 15 amino acids. Trimming left V 2 bases short and J 2 bases short, with 10 bases between.

This clone occurred once. CDR3 residues: CASSPRGVDTQYF. The CDR3 DNA sequence: TGTGCCAGCAGTCCGAGGGGGGTAGATACGCAGTATTTT. The V gene is TRBV2, the J gene TRBJ2-3; either TRBD1 or TRBD2 may supply D (6 bases each). This CDR3 is 13 amino acids long. Germline-derived CDR1 and CDR2 are SNHLY and FYNNEI. V was shortened by 5 bases and J by 5 bases, with 11 bases between the two germline ends.

J is TRBJ1-2 and V is TRBV25-1, with a tentative D call TRBD1 (5 bases). Germline values: CDR1 MGHDK, CDR2 SYGVNS. Trimming cost V 4 bases and J 8 bases, with 14 bases left between them. CDR3 length: 13 amino acids. The CDR3, as DNA: TGTGCCAGCAGTGTGGAGACAGCCTCCGGCTACACCTTC. Protein: CASSVETASGYTF.

The genes are TRBV11-2 and TRBJ2-2; 11 positions match TRBD2. CDR3 length: 15 amino acids. V lost 2 bases and J lost 6; bases outside the gene matches: 2. The V gene's germline CDR1 is SGHAT and CDR2 FQNNGV. The CDR3 loop is CASSLLAGGSGELFF. CDR3 bases: TGTGCCAGCAGCTTACTAGCGGGAGGATCCGGGGAGCTGTTTTTT.

This chain uses TRBV21-1 with TRBJ2-1. TRBV21-1 is a listed pseudogene. CDR3 length equals 21 residues. The CDR3 reads CASSLKCRDPSKRASYNEQFF. The CDR3 DNA reads as TGTGCCAGCAGCCTAAAGTGTCGGGACCCATCAAAACGGGCATCCTACAATGAGCAGTTCTTC.

The chain recombines TRBV29-1 with TRBJ2-7; 12 nucleotides agree with TRBD2. V lost 6 bases, J lost 7 bases, and 7 bases stayed unmatched. CDR3 size: 13 residues. CDR1 is SQVTM, CDR2 ANQGSEA, per germline. The CDR3 bases are TGCAGCGTGCTGACTAGCGGGAGACGGGAGCAGTACTTC. Translation gives CSVLTSGRREQYF.

This clone was observed a few times. The V and J genes are TRBV29-1 and TRBJ2-3; D not resolved. Germline loops: CDR1 SQVTM, CDR2 ANQGSEA. The length of the CDR3 is 13 residues. V was shortened by 7 bases and J by 2 bases, with 13 bases between the two germline ends. The CDR3 DNA reads as TGCAGCGCTGGCCTCGACTCCACAGATACGCAGTATTTT. This encodes CSAGLDSTDTQYF.

The table lists this clone with a count of one. J is TRBJ1-5 and V is TRBV6-1; the D is unclear. CDR3 size: 14 residues. CDR1 and CDR2 from the germline V gene are MNHNS and SASEGT. With 2 bases removed from V and 2 bases from J, the gap between germline ends came to 7 bases. In nucleotides, the CDR3 is TGTGCCAGCAGTGAACTATATGGCAATCAGCCCCAGCATTTT. Translation: CASSELYGNQPQHF.

V gene TRBV4-1 combines with J gene TRBJ2-5; no reliable D call. CDR1 and CDR2 (germline): MGHRA, YSYEKL. This CDR3 has 13 amino acids. V was shortened by 5 bases and J by 5 bases, with 12 bases between the two germline ends. CDR3 residues: CASSAFSRETQYF. The CDR3 nucleotides are TGCGCCAGCAGCGCGTTCTCTCGTGAGACCCAGTACTTC.

V usage is TRBV18 and J usage is TRBJ2-7; D gene unclear. Germline-derived CDR1 and CDR2 are KGHSH and LQKENI. There are 12 residues in the CDR3. Between the trimmed V and J ends, which lost 6 bases and 6 bases, there was a span of 12 bases. The CDR3 here is CASSFNIGEQYF. The DNA of the CDR3 is TGTGCCAGCTCCTTTAATATCGGCGAGCAGTACTTC.

The chain joins TRBV15 to TRBJ2-2, with D perhaps TRBD1 (5 bases). This CDR3 region has 14 residues. Per germline, CDR1 LNHNV and CDR2 YYDKDF (reference sequence). The V end was cut by 5 bases, the J end by 3 bases, with 10 bases between. The CDR3 loop reads CATSRRVDTGELFF. CDR3 nucleotides: TGTGCCACCAGCCGCAGGGTGGACACCGGGGAGCTGTTTTTT.

The CDR3, as DNA: TGTGCCAGTAGTGCGGGACAGGTGGGGGGCTACACCTTC. Its protein product is CASSAGQVGGYTF. The rearrangement links TRBV19 to TRBJ1-2, with 8 bases aligning to TRBD1. V gave up 5 bases and J gave up 8 bases; unmatched junction bases: 7. The CDR3 is 13 residues long. Germline-derived CDR1 and CDR2 are LNHDA and SQIVND (reference sequence).

V usage is TRBV4-3 and J usage is TRBJ1-1; 7 bases fit TRBD1. This CDR3 is built from 14 residues. J gave up 5 bases and V 3 bases, and 6 bases lay outside the gene matches. Germline V lookup: CDR1 LGHNA, CDR2 YSLEER. CDR3 sequence: CASSQAAGGTEAFF. The CDR3 DNA is TGCGCCAGCAGCCAGGCCGCAGGGGGGACTGAAGCTTTCTTT.

This chain joins TRBV5-1 and TRBJ2-3, with 8 bases fitting TRBD1. The CDR3 length is 15 residues. Unmatched junction bases numbered 8, after V lost 6 bases and J lost 2 bases. Germline V gives CDR1 SGHRS, CDR2 YFSETQ. The CDR3 sequence is CASTGRGQDTDTQYF. CDR3 DNA: TGCGCCAGCACGGGACGGGGACAGGACACAGATACGCAGTATTTT.

V gene TRBV5-4 combines with J gene TRBJ2-7; 14 nucleotides match TRBD2. V was pared by 4 bases and J by 5 bases, with 8 bases of the junction left unmatched. Germline V gene lookup returns CDR1 SGHNT and CDR2 YYREEE (reference sequence). The CDR3 totals 16 residues. The CDR3 region is CASSPGLAGAPHEQYF. CDR3 DNA: TGTGCCAGCAGCCCGGGACTAGCGGGAGCCCCCCACGAGCAGTACTTC.

The chain uses TRBV6-1 and TRBJ1-2; 7 nucleotides agree with TRBD1. The CDR3 totals 15 residues. CDR1 and CDR2 (germline): MNHNS, SASEGT. The ends lost 7 bases at V and 2 bases at J; junction bases unmatched: 10. The chain's CDR3 is CASTEGRGPNYGYTF. CDR3 coding DNA: TGTGCCAGCACCGAGGGTAGGGGGCCAAACTATGGCTACACCTTC.

V usage is TRBV10-2 and J usage is TRBJ2-1, with a possible D match to TRBD2 (5 bases). This CDR3 contains 14 residues. The V end lost 3 bases, the J end lost 0 bases, and 6 bases lay between the germline ends. Germline V gene data show CDR1 as WSHSY and CDR2 as SAAADI. CDR3: CASSEGSSYNEQFF. CDR3 coding DNA: TGCGCCAGCAGTGAAGGGAGCTCCTACAATGAGCAGTTCTTC.

This chain uses TRBV27 with TRBJ1-1; perhaps TRBD1 as D (5 bases). Germline loops: CDR1 MNHEY, CDR2 SMNVEV (reference sequence). This CDR3 contains 13 residues. Trimming removed 6 bases at V and 1 base at J, with 9 bases between. The CDR3 spells CASRGLTNTEAFF. The CDR3 DNA is TGTGCCAGCAGGGGACTGACGAACACTGAAGCTTTCTTT.

The rearrangement links TRBV11-2 to TRBJ2-7, with 13 bases identical to TRBD2. Germline CDR1 reads SGHAT; CDR2 reads FQNNGV. V lost 5 bases, J lost 12 bases, and 7 bases stayed unmatched. The CDR3 is 13 residues long. The CDR3 nucleotides read TGTGCCAGCAGCCATGGGACTAGCGGGACACCGTACTTC. It translates to CASSHGTSGTPYF.

V gene TRBV7-2 combines with J gene TRBJ2-1; no firm D call. The germline V gene has CDR1 SGHTA and CDR2 FQGNSA. V lost 3 bases and J lost 6, with 6 bases in between. The CDR3 covers 12 residues. The CDR3 DNA is TGTGCCAGCAGCTTTAAGGGCAATGAGCAGTTCTTC. Protein product: CASSFKGNEQFF.